This TCR beta chain originates from a study of T cell responses to AZD1222 COVID-19 vaccine. The study's findings and limits: Among the donors, most were white British and more were female, and clonal diversity was possibly underestimated.

Here immunoSEQ multiplex PCR was the method, and the copy in TCRdb shows in-frame clones only, minus some. The table records fewer than 120,000 clones, roughly 92% of them present only once. Whether given at about 4 or about 12 weeks, second doses were pooled. This CDR3 region has 14 residues. CDR1 is ENHRY and CDR2 is SYGVKD in the germline V gene. Trimming removed 6 bases at V and 4 bases at J, with 15 bases between. Details on this clone: The antigen is unknown.

The clonotype was recovered from an adult who received the AZD1222 COVID-19 vaccine. The chain combines TRBV10-3 with TRBJ1-1; possibly TRBD1 for D (5 bases). The sample was peripheral blood, taken 28 days after the second AZD1222 dose. CDR3 coding DNA: TGTGCCATCAGGGAAGAGGGGCCGGGCACTGAAGCTTTCTTT. Amino acids: CAIREEGPGTEAFF.